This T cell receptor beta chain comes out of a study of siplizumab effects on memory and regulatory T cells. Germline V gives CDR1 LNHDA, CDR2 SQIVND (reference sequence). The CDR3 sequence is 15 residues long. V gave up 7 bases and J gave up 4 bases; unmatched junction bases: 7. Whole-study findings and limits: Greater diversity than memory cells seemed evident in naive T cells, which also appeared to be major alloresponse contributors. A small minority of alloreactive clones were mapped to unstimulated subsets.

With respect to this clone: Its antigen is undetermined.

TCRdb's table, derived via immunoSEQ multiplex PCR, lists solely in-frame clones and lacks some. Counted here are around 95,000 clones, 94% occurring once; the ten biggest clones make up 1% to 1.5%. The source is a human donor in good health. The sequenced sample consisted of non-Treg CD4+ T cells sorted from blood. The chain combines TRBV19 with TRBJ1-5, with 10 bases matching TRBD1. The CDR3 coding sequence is TGTGCCAGTAATCGAGACAGGGGGCTTAATCAGCCCCAGCATTTT. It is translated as CASNRDRGLNQPQHF.